This T cell receptor (beta chain) originates from a study of identical twins. Every donor was a healthy Caucasian. From germline, CDR1 is GTSNPN and CDR2 SVGIG (reference sequence). The CDR3 consists of 15 residues. V shed 7 bases and J shed 4 bases, with 20 bases lying between them. Via MiXCR, TCRdb re-called the 5' RACE reads, giving one row per CDR3 protein. The sample carries about 690,000 distinct CDR3 sequences, approximately 6.1% recorded once. Details on this clonotype: The antigen is not known.

Findings and caveats of the study: Weaker excess twin sharing was seen among beta out-of-frame sequences. Cord blood beta clonotypes present at high abundance carried fewer insertions; no such pattern appeared in memory repertoires. Partly confounded zero-insertion analyses could result from invariant MAIT and iNKT cells.

Sequenced: naive T cells sorted from blood. This chain links TRBV30 with TRBJ2-1; perhaps TRBD1 as D (6 bases). This clonotype was obtained from a man younger than 35 in good health. For the CDR3, the DNA is TGTGCCTTCTCACCGGGGCAGGGGCCTTACAATGAGCAGTTCTTC. Amino acids: CAFSPGQGPYNEQFF.